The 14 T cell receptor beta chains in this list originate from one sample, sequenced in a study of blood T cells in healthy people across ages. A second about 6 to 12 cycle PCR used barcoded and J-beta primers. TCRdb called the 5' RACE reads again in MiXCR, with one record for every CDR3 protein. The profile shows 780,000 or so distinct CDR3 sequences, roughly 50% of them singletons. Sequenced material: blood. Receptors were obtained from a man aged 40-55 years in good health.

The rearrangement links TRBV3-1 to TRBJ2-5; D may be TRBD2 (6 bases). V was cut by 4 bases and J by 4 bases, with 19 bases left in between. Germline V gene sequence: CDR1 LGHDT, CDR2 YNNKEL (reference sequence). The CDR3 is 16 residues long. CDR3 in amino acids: CASSPRRGIRGETQYF. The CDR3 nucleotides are TGTGCCAGCAGCCCGAGACGGGGGATTCGCGGAGAGACCCAGTACTTC.

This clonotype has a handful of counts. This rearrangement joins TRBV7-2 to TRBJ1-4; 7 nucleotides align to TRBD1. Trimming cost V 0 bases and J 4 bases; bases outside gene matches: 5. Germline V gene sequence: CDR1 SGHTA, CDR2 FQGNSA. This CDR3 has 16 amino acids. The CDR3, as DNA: TGTGCCAGCAGCTTAGCGGGACAGAATTATAATGAAAAACTGTTTTTT. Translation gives CASSLAGQNYNEKLFF.

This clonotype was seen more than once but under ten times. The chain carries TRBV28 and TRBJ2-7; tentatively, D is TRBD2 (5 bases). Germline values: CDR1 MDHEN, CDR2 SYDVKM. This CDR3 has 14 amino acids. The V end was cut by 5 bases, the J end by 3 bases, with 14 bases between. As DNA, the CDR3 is TGTGCCAGCAGTGCTGAGTCTAGCTTCTACGAGCAGTACTTC. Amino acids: CASSAESSFYEQYF.

CDR3 coding DNA: TGTGCCAGCAGCAACGATATCCAGTTTTCCGAGCAGTACTTC. Translated, it gives CASSNDIQFSEQYF. This chain connects TRBV7-9 to TRBJ2-5; D is unclear. The J call is uncertain, as TRBJ2-7 better fits the DNA end. This CDR3 is built from 14 residues. Germline lookup yields CDR1 SEHNR and CDR2 FQNEAQ (reference sequence).

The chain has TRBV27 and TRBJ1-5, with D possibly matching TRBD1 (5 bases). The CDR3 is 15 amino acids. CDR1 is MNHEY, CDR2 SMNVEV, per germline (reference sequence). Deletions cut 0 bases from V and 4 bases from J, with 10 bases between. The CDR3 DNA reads TGTGCCAGCAGTTTATCGGAAGGGGAGAATCAGCCCCAGCATTTT. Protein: CASSLSEGENQPQHF.

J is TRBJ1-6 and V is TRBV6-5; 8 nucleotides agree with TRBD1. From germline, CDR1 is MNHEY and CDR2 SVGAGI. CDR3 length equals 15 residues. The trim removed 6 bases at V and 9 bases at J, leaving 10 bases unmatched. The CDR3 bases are TGTGCCAGCAGCACGGACAGGGCTGAGAGTTCACCCCTCCACTTT. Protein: CASSTDRAESSPLHF.

As DNA, the CDR3 is TGTGCCAGCGGAGGGAGGCGGGACACGCAGTACTTC. It yields the protein CASGGRRDTQYF. V gene TRBV28 combines with J gene TRBJ2-4; D is tentatively TRBD1 or TRBD2 (6 bases each). With 8 bases removed from V and 13 bases from J, the gap between germline ends came to 18 bases. This CDR3 is 12 amino acids long. Per germline, CDR1 MDHEN and CDR2 SYDVKM. The full variable domain, its missing parts supplied by reference TRBV28 and TRBJ2-4, is DVKVTQSSRYLVKRTGEKVFLECVQDMDHENMFWYRQDPGLGLRLIYFSYDVKMKEKGDIPEGYSVSREKKERFSLILESASTNQTSMYLCASGGRRDTQYFGAGTRLSVL.

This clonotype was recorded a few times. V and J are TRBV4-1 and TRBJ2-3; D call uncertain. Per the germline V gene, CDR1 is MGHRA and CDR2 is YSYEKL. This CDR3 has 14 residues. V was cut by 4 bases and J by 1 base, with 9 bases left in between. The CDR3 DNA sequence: TGCGCCAGCAGCCTCAGTGAGGGCACAGATACGCAGTATTTT. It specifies CASSLSEGTDTQYF.

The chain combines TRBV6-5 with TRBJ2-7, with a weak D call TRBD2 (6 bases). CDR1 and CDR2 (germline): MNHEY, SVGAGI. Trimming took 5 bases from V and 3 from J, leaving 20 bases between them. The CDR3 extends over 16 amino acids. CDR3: CASSRATGLSSYEQYF. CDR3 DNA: TGTGCCAGCAGTCGAGCCACCGGACTAAGTAGCTACGAGCAGTACTTC.

In nucleotides, the CDR3 is TGTGCCAGCAGCTTGTTGGGCGGGACAGGTCTCCTCTCTGGGGCCAACGTCCTGACTTTC. It yields the protein CASSLLGGTGLLSGANVLTF. The chain links TRBV5-5 to TRBJ2-6, with 8 bases fitting TRBD1. The CDR3 has 20 residues. V lost 1 base to trimming and J lost 0 bases; unmatched junction nucleotides: 12. Germline values: CDR1 SGHKS, CDR2 YYEKEE (reference sequence).

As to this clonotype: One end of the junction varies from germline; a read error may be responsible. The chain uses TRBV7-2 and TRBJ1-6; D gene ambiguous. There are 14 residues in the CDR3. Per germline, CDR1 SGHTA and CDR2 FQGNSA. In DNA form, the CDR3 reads TGTGCCAACAGCTTAGAGGACGGGAATTCACCCCCCCACTTT. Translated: CANSLEDGNSPPHF.

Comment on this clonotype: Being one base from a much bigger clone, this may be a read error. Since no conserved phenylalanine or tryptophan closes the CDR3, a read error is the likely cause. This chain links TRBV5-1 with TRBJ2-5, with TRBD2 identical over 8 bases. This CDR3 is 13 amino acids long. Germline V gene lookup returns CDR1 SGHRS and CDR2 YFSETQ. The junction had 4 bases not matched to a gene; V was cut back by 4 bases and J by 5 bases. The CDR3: CASSPGLDETQYY. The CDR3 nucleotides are TGCGCCAGCAGCCCGGGACTAGATGAGACCCAGTACTAC.

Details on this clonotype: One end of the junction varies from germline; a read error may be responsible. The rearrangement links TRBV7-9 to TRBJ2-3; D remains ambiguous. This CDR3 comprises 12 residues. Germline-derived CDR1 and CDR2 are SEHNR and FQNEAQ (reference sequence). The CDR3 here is CSSSPNMDTQYF. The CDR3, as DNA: TGTTCCAGCAGCCCGAACATGGATACGCAGTATTTT.

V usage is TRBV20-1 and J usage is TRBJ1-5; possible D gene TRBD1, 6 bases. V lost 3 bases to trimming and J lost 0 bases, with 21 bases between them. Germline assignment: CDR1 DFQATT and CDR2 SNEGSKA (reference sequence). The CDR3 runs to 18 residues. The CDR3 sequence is CSAREGGQGRHSNQPQHF. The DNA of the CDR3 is TGCAGTGCTAGGGAAGGGGGGCAGGGCCGGCATAGCAATCAGCCCCAGCATTTT.